Following are 12 T cell receptor beta chains from one sample sequenced in a study of blood T cells in healthy people across ages. Together with a sample-barcoded 5' primer, a J-beta primer mix was included in a second PCR lasting about 7 to 12 cycles. Using its own MiXCR run on the 5' RACE reads, TCRdb lists one record per CDR3 protein. Here the sample spans approximately 1,000,000 distinct CDR3 sequences, 45% being singletons. The sample comprised blood. These receptors were obtained from a woman between 55 and 75 years old in good health.

The chain's CDR3 is CASSVDAGASYEQYF. The CDR3 nucleotides read TGTGCCAGCAGCGTAGATGCGGGAGCCTCCTACGAGCAGTACTTC. The chain carries TRBV9 and TRBJ2-7; the match to TRBD2 covers 7 bases. V was pared by 0 bases and J by 0 bases, with 3 bases of the junction left unmatched. The CDR3 runs to 15 residues. In germline, CDR1 is SGDLS, CDR2 YYNGEE.

The J gene is TRBJ2-2, the V gene TRBV14; 12 positions match TRBD2. V was pared by 3 bases and J by 7 bases, with 6 bases of the junction left unmatched. CDR3 length: 16 amino acids. Germline loops: CDR1 SGHDN, CDR2 FVKESK. CDR3 coding DNA: TGTGCCAGCAGCCAGAGACTAGCGGGAGCGGGCGGGGAGCTGTTTTTT. Translation gives CASSQRLAGAGGELFF.

The chain employs TRBV7-3 and TRBJ2-3; 8 positions match TRBD2. The CDR3 extends over 15 amino acids. Germline CDR1 is SGHTA and CDR2 is FQGTGA. The CDR3 is CASGRAGAPTDTQYF. For the CDR3, the DNA is TGTGCATCAGGCCGAGCGGGAGCGCCCACAGATACGCAGTATTTT.

V gene TRBV10-2 combines with J gene TRBJ2-7, with D possibly TRBD2 on 6 matching bases. CDR3 length: 14 amino acids. V gave up 6 bases and J gave up 3 bases, with 15 bases separating them. Germline V gives CDR1 WSHSY, CDR2 SAAADI. The CDR3 DNA is TGCGCCAGCAGATTGGCGGGGTTAGGCTACGAGCAGTACTTC. Its translation is CASRLAGLGYEQYF.

This sequence joins TRBV20-1 and TRBJ2-7, with D possibly matching TRBD1 (6 bases). The CDR3 is made up of 15 amino acids. V shed 0 bases and J shed 5 bases, with 17 bases lying between them. CDR1 and CDR2 from the germline V gene are DFQATT and SNEGSKA (reference sequence). The CDR3 DNA follows: TGCAGTGCTAGAGATTTTGGGCAGGGGCGCAACGAGCAGTACTTC. This codes for CSARDFGQGRNEQYF.

The J gene is TRBJ2-3, the V gene TRBV12-3 or TRBV12-4; 7 bases map to TRBD2. V was clipped by 5 bases and J by 1 base; unmatched bases: 9. The length of the CDR3 is 16 residues. CDR3 residues: CASSPNLGLGTDTQYF. The CDR3 coding sequence is TGTGCCAGCAGTCCTAACCTCGGACTAGGCACAGATACGCAGTATTTT.

The chain links TRBV9 to TRBJ2-7; 10 bases align to TRBD2. Trimming took 0 bases from V and 2 from J; bases not matched to a gene: 2. Germline lookup yields CDR1 SGDLS and CDR2 YYNGEE. This CDR3 is 15 amino acids long. In DNA form, the CDR3 reads TGTGCCAGCAGCGTAGCGAGCGGGAGGGCCTACGAGCAGTACTTC. Protein product: CASSVASGRAYEQYF.

This clonotype was seen more than once but under ten times. This could be a read error, since a much larger clone is one nucleotide away. This chain joins TRBV12-3 or TRBV12-4 and TRBJ1-1; no definite D call. With 3 bases removed from V and 6 bases from J, the gap between germline ends came to 11 bases. This CDR3 region has 13 residues. The CDR3 loop reads CASSLGPDAEAFF. In DNA form, the CDR3 reads TGTGCCAGCAGTTTGGGCCCTGACGCTGAAGCTTTCTTT.

The chain links TRBV11-1 to TRBJ2-5; D perhaps matches TRBD1 (5 bases). This CDR3 spans 13 amino acids. Trimming took 1 base from V and 11 from J, leaving 14 bases between them. CDR1 is SGHAT and CDR2 is FQDESV in the germline V gene (reference sequence). The CDR3 coding sequence is TGTGCCAGCAGCTTAGTTTGGGGCTATGAGCAGTACTTC. It encodes CASSLVWGYEQYF.

The chain carries TRBV9 and TRBJ2-3; 7 nucleotides agree with TRBD1. The CDR3 loop spans 17 amino acids. J lost 3 bases, V lost 0 bases, and 10 bases had no gene match. Germline V lookup: CDR1 SGDLS, CDR2 YYNGEE. The chain's CDR3 is CASSVGQGVDLTDTQYF. CDR3 nucleotide sequence: TGTGCCAGCAGCGTAGGTCAGGGGGTGGATCTTACAGATACGCAGTATTTT.

This chain uses TRBV7-2 with TRBJ2-3; D unclear. CDR3 length equals 15 residues. CDR1 is SGHTA, CDR2 FQGNSA, per germline. V lost 2 bases, J lost 1 base, and 10 bases lay in between. The DNA for the CDR3 is TGTGCCAGCAGCTTATTTGCGGCCCGCACAGATACGCAGTATTTT. Translation gives CASSLFAARTDTQYF.

As to this clonotype: At one end, the junction sequence differs from germline, possibly due to a read error. This sequence joins TRBV12-3 or TRBV12-4 and TRBJ1-4, with a possible D match to TRBD1 (6 bases). The CDR3 length is 15 residues. The CDR3 sequence is CDSRQRGTTYEKLFF. CDR3 nucleotide sequence: TGTGACAGCCGCCAACGCGGGACAACATATGAAAAACTGTTTTTT.